This T cell receptor beta chain was obtained from a study of blood T cell repertoires in COVID-19. In the study overall: Some COVID-19 samples were acute and others convalescent; all came from the United States, Italy and Spain. PBMCs, B-cell-depleted T cells, or T cells provided the cDNA or gDNA that made up the material.

CDR1 and CDR2 from the germline V gene are LGHNA and YNFKEQ. V lost 0 bases, J lost 9 bases, and 6 bases lay in between. CDR3 length: 12 residues. Original handling: Estimates of nucleated cell counts were drawn from the amplification of reference gene primers. Repertoires were generated with immunoSEQ multiplex PCR, while TCRdb's copy carries only in-frame clones and drops some. V, J and clone size are taken as reported in that table, and D and trimming were inferred from the DNA itself. The sample has 150,000 to 200,000 clones, 75% to 85% seen once; the top ten hold 5.5% to 8.5%. The source of this sequence is a man aged 55 to 69 with acute or convalescent COVID-19. Sequenced: peripheral blood. The chain joins TRBV4-2 to TRBJ2-4; D perhaps matches TRBD1 (5 bases). CDR3 nucleotides: TGTGCCAGCAGCCAAGATAGGGGCATTCAGTACTTC. It is translated as CASSQDRGIQYF.